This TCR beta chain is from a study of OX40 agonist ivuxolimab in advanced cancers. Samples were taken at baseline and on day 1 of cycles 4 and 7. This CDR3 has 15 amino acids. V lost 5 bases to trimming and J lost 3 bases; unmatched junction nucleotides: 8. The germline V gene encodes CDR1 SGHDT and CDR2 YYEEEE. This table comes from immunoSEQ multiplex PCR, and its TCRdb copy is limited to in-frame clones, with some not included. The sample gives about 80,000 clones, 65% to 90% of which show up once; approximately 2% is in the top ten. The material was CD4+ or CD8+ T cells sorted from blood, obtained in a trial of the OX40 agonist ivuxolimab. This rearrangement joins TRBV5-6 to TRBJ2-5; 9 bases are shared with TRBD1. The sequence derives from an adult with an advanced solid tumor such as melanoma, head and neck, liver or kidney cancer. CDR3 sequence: CASRAPGQGKETQYF. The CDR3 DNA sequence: TGTGCCAGCAGAGCACCGGGACAGGGAAAAGAGACCCAGTACTTC.